Only one count was recorded for the clone carrying this TCR beta chain. These data are taken from a study of radiotherapy plus CTLA-4 blockade in lung cancer. Study-wide background: Overall, roughly 17% of patients showed an objective response, while roughly 28% attained disease control.

Produced via immunoSEQ multiplex PCR; TCRdb's table is partial and in-frame only. Altogether about 38,000 clones are present, about three quarters being singletons, with the ten largest covering 8% to 9%. This specimen consisted of peripheral blood, obtained from a patient treated with radiotherapy plus ipilimumab. The source of this sequence is a human donor with non-small cell lung cancer who had stable disease on radiotherapy plus ipilimumab.

The CDR3 nucleotides read TGTGCCAGCAGCTCGGGACTTAGCACAGATACGCAGTATTTT. It encodes CASSSGLSTDTQYF. The rearrangement links TRBV5-4 to TRBJ2-3; D possibly corresponds to TRBD2 (6 bases). The germline V gene encodes CDR1 SGHNT and CDR2 YYREEE (reference sequence). This CDR3 is 14 amino acids long. V was cut by 3 bases and J by 0 bases, with 8 bases left in between.